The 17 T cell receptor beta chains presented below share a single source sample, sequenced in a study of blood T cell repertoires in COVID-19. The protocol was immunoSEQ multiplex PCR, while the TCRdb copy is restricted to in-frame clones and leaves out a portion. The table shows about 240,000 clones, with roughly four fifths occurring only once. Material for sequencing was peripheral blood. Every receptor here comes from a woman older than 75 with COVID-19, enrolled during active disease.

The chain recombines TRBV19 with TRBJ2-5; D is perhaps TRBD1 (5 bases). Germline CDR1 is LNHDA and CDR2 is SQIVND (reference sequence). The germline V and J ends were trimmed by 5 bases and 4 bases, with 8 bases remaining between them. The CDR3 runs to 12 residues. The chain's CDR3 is CASSQQAETQYF. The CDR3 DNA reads TGTGCCAGTAGTCAACAGGCAGAGACCCAGTACTTC.

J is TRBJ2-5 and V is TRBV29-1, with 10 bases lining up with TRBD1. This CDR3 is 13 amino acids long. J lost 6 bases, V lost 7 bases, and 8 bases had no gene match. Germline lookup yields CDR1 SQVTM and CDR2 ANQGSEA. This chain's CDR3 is CSESTGGEKTQYF. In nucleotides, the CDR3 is TGCAGCGAATCGACAGGGGGCGAAAAGACCCAGTACTTC.

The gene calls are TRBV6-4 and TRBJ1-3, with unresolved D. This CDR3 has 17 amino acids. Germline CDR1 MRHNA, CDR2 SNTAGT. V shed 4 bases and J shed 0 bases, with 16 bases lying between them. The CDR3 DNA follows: TGTGCCAGCAGTGGCACTCATAGATTATTCTCTGGAAACACCATATATTTT. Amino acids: CASSGTHRLFSGNTIYF.

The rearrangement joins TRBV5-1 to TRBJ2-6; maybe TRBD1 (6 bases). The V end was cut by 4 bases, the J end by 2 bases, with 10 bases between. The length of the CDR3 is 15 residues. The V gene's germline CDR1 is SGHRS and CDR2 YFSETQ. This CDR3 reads CASSASGAGANVLTF. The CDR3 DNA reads TGCGCCAGCAGCGCCTCAGGGGCTGGGGCCAACGTCCTGACTTTC.

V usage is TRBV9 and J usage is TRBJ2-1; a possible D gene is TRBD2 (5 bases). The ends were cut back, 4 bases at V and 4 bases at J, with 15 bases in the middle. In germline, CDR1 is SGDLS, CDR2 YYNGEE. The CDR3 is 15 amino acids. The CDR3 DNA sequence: TGTGCCAGCAGCCCTCCCCAGCGGAGTTACAATGAGCAGTTCTTC. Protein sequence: CASSPPQRSYNEQFF.

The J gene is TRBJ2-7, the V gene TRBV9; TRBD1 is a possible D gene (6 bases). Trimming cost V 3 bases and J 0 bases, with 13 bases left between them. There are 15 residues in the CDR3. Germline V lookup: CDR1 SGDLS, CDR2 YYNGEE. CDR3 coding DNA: TGTGCCAGCAGCGATTCAGGACAGTTCTCCTACGAGCAGTACTTC. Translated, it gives CASSDSGQFSYEQYF. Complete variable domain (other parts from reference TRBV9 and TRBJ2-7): DSGVTQTPKHLITATGQRVTLRCSPRSGDLSVYWYQQSLDQGLQFLIQYYNGEERAKGNILERFSAQQFPDLHSELNLSSLELGDSALYFCASSDSGQFSYEQYFGPGTRLTVT.

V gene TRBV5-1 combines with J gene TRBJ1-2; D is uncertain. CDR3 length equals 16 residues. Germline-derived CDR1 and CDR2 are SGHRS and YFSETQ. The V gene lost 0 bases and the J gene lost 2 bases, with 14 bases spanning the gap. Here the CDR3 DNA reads TGCGCCAGCAGCTTGGTCGCGGGTGCTCCGAACTATGGCTACACCTTC. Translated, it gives CASSLVAGAPNYGYTF.

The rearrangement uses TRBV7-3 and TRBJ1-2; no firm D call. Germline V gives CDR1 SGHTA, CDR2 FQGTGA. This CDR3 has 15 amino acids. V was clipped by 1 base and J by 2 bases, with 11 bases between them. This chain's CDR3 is CASSLIKAGNYGYTF. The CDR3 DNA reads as TGTGCCAGCAGCTTAATAAAGGCCGGGAACTATGGCTACACCTTC.

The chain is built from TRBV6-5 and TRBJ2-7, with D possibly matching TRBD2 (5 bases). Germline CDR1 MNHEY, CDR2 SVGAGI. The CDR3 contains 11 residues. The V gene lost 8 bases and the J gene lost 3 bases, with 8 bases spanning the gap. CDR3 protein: CASGRDYEQYF. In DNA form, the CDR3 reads TGTGCCAGCGGACGGGACTACGAGCAGTACTTC.

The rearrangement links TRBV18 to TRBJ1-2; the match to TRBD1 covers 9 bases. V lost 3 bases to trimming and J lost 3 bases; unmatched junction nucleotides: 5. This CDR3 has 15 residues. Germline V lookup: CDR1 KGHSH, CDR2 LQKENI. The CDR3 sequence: CASSPGTGLDYGYTF. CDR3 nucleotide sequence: TGTGCCAGCTCACCGGGGACAGGGTTGGACTATGGCTACACCTTC.

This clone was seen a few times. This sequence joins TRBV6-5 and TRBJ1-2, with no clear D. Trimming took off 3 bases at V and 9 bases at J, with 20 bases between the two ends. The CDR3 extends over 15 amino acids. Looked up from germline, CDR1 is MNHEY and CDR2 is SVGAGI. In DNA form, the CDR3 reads TGTGCCAGCAGTTATGCCGGTCTCGGTGGAGGTAGCTACACCTTC. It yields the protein CASSYAGLGGGSYTF.

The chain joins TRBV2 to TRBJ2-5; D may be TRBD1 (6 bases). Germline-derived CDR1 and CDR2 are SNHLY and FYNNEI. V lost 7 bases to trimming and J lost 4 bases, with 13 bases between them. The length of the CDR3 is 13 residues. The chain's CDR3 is CASKGGGGETQYF. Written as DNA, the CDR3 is TGTGCCAGCAAAGGTGGGGGCGGAGAGACCCAGTACTTC.

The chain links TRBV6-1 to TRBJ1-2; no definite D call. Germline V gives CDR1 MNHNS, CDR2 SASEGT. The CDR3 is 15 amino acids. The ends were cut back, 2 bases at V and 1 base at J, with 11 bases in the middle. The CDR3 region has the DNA TGTGCCAGCAGTGAATCTTCACAGCTTAACTATGGCTACACCTTC. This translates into CASSESSQLNYGYTF.

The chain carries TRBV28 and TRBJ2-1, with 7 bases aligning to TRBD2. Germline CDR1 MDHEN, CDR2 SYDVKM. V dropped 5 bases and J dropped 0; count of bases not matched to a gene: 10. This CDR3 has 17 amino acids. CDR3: CASSPLGGKGSYNEQFF. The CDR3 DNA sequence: TGTGCCAGCAGTCCGCTGGGGGGGAAAGGCTCCTACAATGAGCAGTTCTTC.

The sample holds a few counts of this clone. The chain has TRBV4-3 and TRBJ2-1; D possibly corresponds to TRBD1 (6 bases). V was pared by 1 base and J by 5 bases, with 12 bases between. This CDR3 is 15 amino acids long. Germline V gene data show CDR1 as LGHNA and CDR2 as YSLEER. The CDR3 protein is CASSQGTGRHNEQFF. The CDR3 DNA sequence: TGCGCCAGCAGCCAAGGTACAGGGAGACACAATGAGCAGTTCTTC.

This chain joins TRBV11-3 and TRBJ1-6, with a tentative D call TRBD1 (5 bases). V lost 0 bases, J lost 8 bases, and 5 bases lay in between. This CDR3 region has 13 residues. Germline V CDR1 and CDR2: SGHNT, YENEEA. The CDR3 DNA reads TGTGCCAGCAGCTTAGAAGGGGATTCACCCCTCCACTTT. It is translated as CASSLEGDSPLHF.

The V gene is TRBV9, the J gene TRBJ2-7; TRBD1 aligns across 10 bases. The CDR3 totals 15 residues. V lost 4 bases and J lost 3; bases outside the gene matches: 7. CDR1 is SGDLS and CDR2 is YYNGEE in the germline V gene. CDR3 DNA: TGTGCCAGCAGCCCCCGGACAGGGGGGAACTACGAGCAGTACTTC. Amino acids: CASSPRTGGNYEQYF.